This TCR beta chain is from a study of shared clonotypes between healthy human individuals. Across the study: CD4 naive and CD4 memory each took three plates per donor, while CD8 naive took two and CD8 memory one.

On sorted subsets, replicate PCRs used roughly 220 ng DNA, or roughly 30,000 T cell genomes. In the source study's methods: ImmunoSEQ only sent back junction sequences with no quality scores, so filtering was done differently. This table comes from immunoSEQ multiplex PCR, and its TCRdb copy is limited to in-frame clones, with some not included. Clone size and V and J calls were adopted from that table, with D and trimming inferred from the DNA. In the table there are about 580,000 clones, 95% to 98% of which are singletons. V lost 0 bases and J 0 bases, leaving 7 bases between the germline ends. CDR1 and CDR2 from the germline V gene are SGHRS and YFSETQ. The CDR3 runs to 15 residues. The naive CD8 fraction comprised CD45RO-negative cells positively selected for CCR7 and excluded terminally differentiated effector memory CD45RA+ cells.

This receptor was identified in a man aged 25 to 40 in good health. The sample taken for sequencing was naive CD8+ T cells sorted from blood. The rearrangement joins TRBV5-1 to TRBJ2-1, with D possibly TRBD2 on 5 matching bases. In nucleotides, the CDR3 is TGCGCCAGCAGCTTGGCGGGAAGCTCCTACAATGAGCAGTTCTTC. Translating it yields CASSLAGSSYNEQFF.